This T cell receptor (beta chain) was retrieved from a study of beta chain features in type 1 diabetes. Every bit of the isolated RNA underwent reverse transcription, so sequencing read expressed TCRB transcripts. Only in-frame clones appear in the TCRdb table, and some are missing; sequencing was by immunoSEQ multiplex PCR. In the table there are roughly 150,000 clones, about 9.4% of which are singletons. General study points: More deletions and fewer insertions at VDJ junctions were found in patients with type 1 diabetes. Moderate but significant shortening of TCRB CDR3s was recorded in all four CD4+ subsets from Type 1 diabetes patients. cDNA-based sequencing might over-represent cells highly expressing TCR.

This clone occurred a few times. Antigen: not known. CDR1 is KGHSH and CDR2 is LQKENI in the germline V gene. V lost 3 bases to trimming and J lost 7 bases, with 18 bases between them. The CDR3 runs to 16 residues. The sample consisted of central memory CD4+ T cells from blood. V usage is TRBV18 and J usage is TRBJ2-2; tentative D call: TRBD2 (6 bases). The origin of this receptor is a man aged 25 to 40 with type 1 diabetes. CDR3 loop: CASSPQAGRFGGELFF. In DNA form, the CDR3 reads TGTGCCAGCTCACCCCAAGCGGGCCGGTTCGGCGGGGAGCTGTTTTTT. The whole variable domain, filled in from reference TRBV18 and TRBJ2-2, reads NAGVMQNPRHLVRRRGQEARLRCSPMKGHSHVYWYRQLPEEGLKFMVYLQKENIIDESGMPKERFSAEFPKEGPSILRIQQVVRGDSAAYFCASSPQAGRFGGELFFGEGSRLTVL.